The present T cell receptor beta chain was sequenced within a study of blood T cell repertoires in COVID-19. Study-level information: Both acute and convalescent COVID-19 samples were obtained from the United States, Italy and Spain. From T cells, B-cell-depleted T cells, or PBMCs came the material, which was cDNA or gDNA.

The V gene lost 1 base and the J gene lost 1 base, with 8 bases spanning the gap. This CDR3 contains 15 residues. The germline V gene encodes CDR1 SEHNR and CDR2 FQNEAQ (reference sequence). Per the original data handling: Cell counts per sample came from amplifying reference gene primers. TCRdb keeps only in-frame clones here, not all; method: immunoSEQ multiplex PCR. That table furnishes V, J and clone size, whereas the DNA furnished D and trimming. The repertoire holds roughly 150,000 clones, with about 88% as singletons. The genes are TRBV7-9 and TRBJ1-3; D not certain. The sequencing input was peripheral blood. This receptor was taken from a man in his fifties or sixties who had recovered from COVID-19. Written as DNA, the CDR3 is TGTGCCAGCAGCTTAGACGGGAATTCTGGAAACACCATATATTTT. It codes for CASSLDGNSGNTIYF.